This TCR beta chain was sequenced for a study of PD-L1 blockade in urothelial cancer. Study context: Of 29 patients, around 25 were males with bladder-origin urothelial cancer.

This clone has a handful of counts. No antigen is known for it. Sequenced by immunoSEQ multiplex PCR; TCRdb stores in-frame clones only, minus some. The data hold over 100,000 clones, with approximately 88% observed a single time. The CDR3 covers 14 residues. Germline loops: CDR1 SGDLS, CDR2 YYNGEE. Trimming stripped 0 bases from V and 5 bases from J, with 9 bases between. Study-wide results and limits: Below-median pretreatment blood TCR clonality was associated with improved progression-free and overall survival.

Described time point: pretreatment peripheral blood. Metastatic or locally advanced urothelial carcinoma was present in the patients. The sequenced sample was PBMCs, obtained around atezolizumab (anti-PD-L1) treatment. This receptor was identified in a middle-aged man with urothelial cancer. The chain has TRBV9 and TRBJ1-5; the D gene is possibly TRBD1 (5 bases). The CDR3 DNA reads as TGTGCCAGCAGCGTAGATACAGGAGATCAGCCCCAGCATTTT. This gives the protein CASSVDTGDQPQHF.